This passage covers 20 T cell receptor beta chains from one sample sequenced in a study of shared clonotypes between healthy human individuals. CD45RO-negative, CCR7-selected cells formed the naive CD8 fraction, which excluded terminally differentiated effector memory CD45RA+ cells. The table came from immunoSEQ multiplex PCR; TCRdb's copy has only in-frame clones and leaves some out. The sample has around 1,900,000 clones, around 93% seen once. The sample was naive CD8+ T cells from PBMCs. Source of these receptors: a man in his late teens or twenties in good health. Some clones in this sample may be carry-over from other donors' samples.

The rearrangement joins TRBV27 to TRBJ2-5; no clear D. Germline V gene data show CDR1 as MNHEY and CDR2 as SMNVEV (reference sequence). The CDR3 runs to 13 residues. Trimming shortened V by 4 bases and J by 0 bases, and 6 bases separated the two germline ends. The CDR3 here is CASSYIHQETQYF. Written as DNA, the CDR3 is TGTGCCAGCAGTTACATCCACCAAGAGACCCAGTACTTC.

V gene TRBV9 combines with J gene TRBJ2-7; 7 positions agree with TRBD2. J was trimmed by 1 base and V by 3 bases; bases with no gene match: 7. Germline values: CDR1 SGDLS, CDR2 YYNGEE. There are 15 residues in the CDR3. CDR3 sequence: CASSAGSGPSYEQYF. The CDR3 DNA is TGTGCCAGCAGCGCCGGTAGCGGGCCGTCCTACGAGCAGTACTTC.

This chain links TRBV9 with TRBJ2-7; no firm D call. With 4 bases removed from V and 1 base from J, the gap between germline ends came to 15 bases. The CDR3 runs 15 residues. Germline CDR1 SGDLS, CDR2 YYNGEE. The CDR3 sequence: CASSPVYGESYEQYF. The CDR3 nucleotides read TGTGCCAGCAGCCCCGTTTATGGCGAGTCCTACGAGCAGTACTTC.

Worth noting for this clone: The same CDR3 can be traced to other DNA sequences in this sample. The chain has TRBV19 and TRBJ1-5, with a tentative D call TRBD1 (5 bases). The ends were cut back, 3 bases at V and 1 base at J, with 7 bases in the middle. The CDR3 sequence is 14 residues long. Germline lookup yields CDR1 LNHDA and CDR2 SQIVND (reference sequence). CDR3 nucleotide sequence: TGTGCCAGTAGTATGGGGCCGAGCAATCAGCCCCAGCATTTT. Translating gives CASSMGPSNQPQHF.

A word on this clone: At one end the junction does not follow the germline gene, possibly because of a read error. V gene TRBV7-9 combines with J gene TRBJ2-1; 7 bases line up with TRBD2. Germline V gene data show CDR1 as SEHNR and CDR2 as FQNEAQ (reference sequence). The CDR3 spans 14 residues. The CDR3 DNA sequence: TGTGCCAGCAGCTCCGACAGTCCTAGCGGCGAGGGGCTCTTC. Translating it yields CASSSDSPSGEGLF.

The V call is TRBV27, the J call TRBJ2-3; weak D call: TRBD2 (6 bases). The V gene lost 0 bases and the J gene lost 3 bases, with 16 bases spanning the gap. The CDR3 has 17 residues. The V gene's germline CDR1 is MNHEY and CDR2 SMNVEV (reference sequence). The CDR3 bases are TGTGCCAGCAGTTTATCGATCCCCGGGAGAACTACAGATACGCAGTATTTT. Residues: CASSLSIPGRTTDTQYF.

The chain has TRBV7-2 and TRBJ2-7; possibly TRBD2 for D (6 bases). The CDR3 sequence is 11 residues long. Looked up from germline, CDR1 is SGHTA and CDR2 is FQGNSA. V was shortened by 5 bases and J by 7 bases, with 9 bases between the two germline ends. Here the CDR3 reads CASSPGGEQYF. As DNA, the CDR3 is TGTGCCAGCAGCCCTGGGGGGGAGCAGTACTTC.

This sequence joins TRBV7-9 and TRBJ1-1; D ambiguous. Germline CDR1 is SEHNR and CDR2 is FQNEAQ (reference sequence). The CDR3 has 13 amino acids. Deletions cut 5 bases from V and 1 base from J, with 8 bases between. The CDR3 nucleotides are TGTGCCAGCAGCCGAGAGGGGAACACTGAAGCTTTCTTT. It encodes CASSREGNTEAFF.

This sequence joins TRBV28 and TRBJ1-2, with 7 bases that match TRBD1. CDR1 MDHEN and CDR2 SYDVKM come from the germline V gene. J lost 4 bases, V lost 5 bases, and 7 bases had no gene match. The CDR3 is made up of 14 amino acids. For the CDR3, the DNA is TGTGCCAGCAGTCCCGTCGGGACAGTCTATGGCTACACCTTC. Translating gives CASSPVGTVYGYTF.

The chain recombines TRBV4-3 with TRBJ2-7; 9 bases agree with TRBD1. Germline CDR1 reads LGHNA; CDR2 reads YSLEER. Trimming cost V 3 bases and J 2 bases; bases outside gene matches: 11. CDR3 length: 17 residues. The CDR3: CASSQVLRTGVTYEQYF. CDR3 sequence (DNA): TGCGCCAGCAGCCAGGTCCTTCGGACAGGGGTCACCTACGAGCAGTACTTC.

The V and J genes are TRBV29-1 and TRBJ2-2; 7 nucleotides agree with TRBD1. The CDR3 length is 12 residues. Germline trimming cut 6 bases from V and 7 bases from J; bases unmatched to any gene: 5. The V gene's germline CDR1 is SQVTM and CDR2 ANQGSEA. CDR3 sequence reads: CSVVQGSGELFF. The CDR3, as DNA: TGCAGCGTAGTACAGGGGAGCGGGGAGCTGTTTTTT.

The genes are TRBV19 and TRBJ1-2; unclear D gene. The CDR3 covers 15 residues. Between the trimmed V and J ends, which lost 3 bases and 1 base, there was a span of 12 bases. In germline, CDR1 is LNHDA, CDR2 SQIVND (reference sequence). In DNA form, the CDR3 reads TGTGCCAGTAGTATTTCGACCTACCGTAACTATGGCTACACCTTC. Residues: CASSISTYRNYGYTF.

This chain uses TRBV10-2 with TRBJ2-3; perhaps TRBD1 as D (6 bases). Germline CDR1 is WSHSY and CDR2 is SAAADI. CDR3 length: 16 residues. The V gene lost 4 bases and the J gene lost 6 bases, with 20 bases spanning the gap. CDR3 sequence: CASSVIGDTILDTQYF. CDR3 in DNA: TGCGCCAGCAGTGTAATAGGGGACACAATTTTGGATACGCAGTATTTT.

The chain combines TRBV7-9 with TRBJ1-1; 9 bases map to TRBD1. The CDR3 is made up of 12 amino acids. Germline V gene sequence: CDR1 SEHNR, CDR2 FQNEAQ (reference sequence). The J segment lost 10 bases and the V segment lost 6 bases, leaving 6 bases of the junction unmatched. This chain's CDR3 is CASRPDRGRAFF. In DNA form, the CDR3 reads TGTGCCAGCAGACCGGACAGGGGCCGAGCTTTCTTT.

This sequence joins TRBV4-2 and TRBJ2-2; D could derive from TRBD1 or TRBD2 (5 bases each). V lost 0 bases, J lost 4 bases, and 18 bases lay in between. The CDR3 has 18 residues. CDR1 is LGHNA and CDR2 is YNFKEQ in the germline V gene. The CDR3 spells CASSQEGPPFGGTGELFF. CDR3 in DNA: TGTGCCAGCAGCCAAGAGGGTCCCCCCTTTGGGGGCACCGGGGAGCTGTTTTTT.

The table lists this clone with a count of one. The gene calls are TRBV9 and TRBJ1-2; D is unresolved. The CDR3 has 13 amino acids. Trimming took 3 bases from V and 2 from J, leaving 8 bases between them. Germline V gene data show CDR1 as SGDLS and CDR2 as YYNGEE. The CDR3 sequence is CASSGTENYGYTF. CDR3 DNA sequence: TGTGCCAGCAGCGGAACAGAGAACTATGGCTACACCTTC.

The rearrangement links TRBV5-6 to TRBJ1-1; 8 nucleotides align to TRBD1. Germline CDR1 SGHDT, CDR2 YYEEEE. The CDR3 runs to 15 residues. V lost 4 bases and J lost 1; bases outside the gene matches: 6. The CDR3 DNA is TGTGCCAGCAGCAGGGCAGGGGGCAGGAACACTGAAGCTTTCTTT. As protein: CASSRAGGRNTEAFF.

With regard to this clone: Other DNA sequences in the same sample also yield this CDR3. The chain recombines TRBV5-1 with TRBJ1-5; D is uncertain. The CDR3 covers 14 residues. Germline CDR1 reads SGHRS; CDR2 reads YFSETQ. V was cut by 2 bases and J by 2 bases, with 8 bases left in between. The CDR3 DNA follows: TGCGCCAGCAGCTTAGAAGGTGGCAATCAGCCCCAGCATTTT. Residues: CASSLEGGNQPQHF. The variable domain in full, with the rest retrieved from reference TRBV5-1 and TRBJ1-5, is KAGVTQTPRYLIKTRGQQVTLSCSPISGHRSVSWYQQTPGQGLQFLFEYFSETQRNKGNFPGRFSGRQFSNSRSEMNVSTLELGDSALYLCASSLEGGNQPQHFGDGTRLSIL.

The V and J genes are TRBV2 and TRBJ2-7; 15 bases line up with TRBD2. Germline V lookup: CDR1 SNHLY, CDR2 FYNNEI. CDR3 length equals 17 residues. Losses at the gene ends were 8 bases for V and 3 bases for J; bases not matched to a gene: 11. The DNA for the CDR3 is TGTGCCAGCGCCAGGACTAGCGGGAGGGCAGGTGGCTACGAGCAGTACTTC. It is translated as CASARTSGRAGGYEQYF.

The genes are TRBV5-1 and TRBJ2-7; D not certain. Per the germline V gene, CDR1 is SGHRS and CDR2 is YFSETQ. This CDR3 spans 11 amino acids. Trimming removed 3 bases from V and 3 bases from J, with 4 bases in between. CDR3 bases: TGCGCCAGCAGCTCCTACTACGAGCAGTACTTC. This translates into CASSSYYEQYF.